This is a list of T cell receptor beta chains from one sample in a study of shared clonotypes between healthy human individuals. Produced via immunoSEQ multiplex PCR; TCRdb's table is partial and in-frame only. There are 2,500,000 or so clones in the sample; 93% occur only once, and 0.36% lies in the top ten. The sample consisted of naive CD4+ T cells from PBMCs. The receptor source for this set is a man between 18 and 29 years old in good health. Some clones in this sample may be carry-over from other donors' samples. The CDR3 runs from the conserved cysteine through the conserved F or W. A D gene is named only where the DNA matches it firmly. The size entry is marked missing in some rows and otherwise reads once, few, many or a size class.

clone_size	v_call	j_call	d_call	cdr3_length	cdr3_aa	cdr3_nt
NA	TRBV28	TRBJ2-5	NA	15	CASSPAGGRQETQYF	TGTGCCAGCAGTCCCGCTGGGGGGCGGCAAGAGACCCAGTACTTC
NA	TRBV28	TRBJ2-5	TRBD2	15	CASSTLAGTQETQYF	TGTGCCAGCAGTACATTAGCGGGAACCCAAGAGACCCAGTACTTC
NA	TRBV7-9	TRBJ2-7	TRBD2	18	CASSSTSGRGLGSYEQYF	TGTGCCAGCAGCTCAACTAGCGGGAGAGGTTTGGGCTCCTACGAGCAGTACTTC
NA	TRBV5-1	TRBJ1-4	NA	18	CASSLIGARLGLDEKLFF	TGCGCCAGCAGCTTGATAGGGGCCAGGCTGGGCTTAGATGAAAAACTGTTTTTT
once	TRBV13	TRBJ1-1	NA	14	CASRFRDGDTEAFF	TGTGCCAGCAGATTCAGGGATGGCGACACTGAAGCTTTCTTT
NA	TRBV7-8	TRBJ1-4	NA	15	CASSLARQTNEKLFF	TGTGCCAGCAGCTTAGCAAGACAGACGAATGAAAAACTGTTTTTT
once	TRBV5-1	TRBJ2-7	NA	15	CASSLNFDRTYEQYF	TGCGCCAGCAGCTTGAATTTCGACCGAACCTACGAGCAGTACTTC
NA	TRBV6-1	TRBJ2-5	NA	16	CASSEARMGARETQYF	TGTGCCAGCAGTGAAGCGCGCATGGGGGCTCGGGAGACCCAGTACTTC
NA	TRBV28	TRBJ1-4	NA	14	CASSSTGTGEKLFF	TGTGCCAGCAGTTCGACAGGAACGGGCGAAAAACTGTTTTTT
NA	TRBV18	TRBJ2-5	NA	15	CASSPPGMGKETQYF	TGTGCCAGCTCACCACCAGGCATGGGGAAGGAGACCCAGTACTTC
NA	TRBV11-2	TRBJ1-1	TRBD1	13	CASSLDRGTEAFF	TGTGCCAGCAGTCTCGACAGGGGCACTGAAGCTTTCTTT
NA	TRBV7-2	TRBJ2-2	TRBD1	14	CASSTGQGAGELFF	TGTGCCAGCAGCACGGGACAGGGAGCCGGGGAGCTGTTTTTT
few	TRBV9	TRBJ1-4	NA	15	CASSVDVRVSEKLFF	TGTGCCAGCAGCGTAGATGTCAGGGTTAGCGAAAAACTGTTTTTT
NA	TRBV5-1	TRBJ2-7	NA	16	CASSLGGRDGSYEQYF	TGCGCCAGCAGCTTGGGGGGCAGGGATGGGTCCTACGAGCAGTACTTC
NA	TRBV28	TRBJ1-2	NA	14	CASSPGTANYGYTF	TGTGCCAGCAGCCCAGGGACGGCTAACTATGGCTACACCTTC
NA	TRBV11-2	TRBJ2-7	TRBD2	14	CASSLVPSGDEQYF	TGTGCCAGCAGCTTAGTTCCTAGCGGCGACGAGCAGTACTTC
NA	TRBV11-2	TRBJ1-2	NA	13	CASSLAGNYGYTF	TGTGCCAGCAGCTTAGCAGGCAACTATGGCTACACCTTC
once	TRBV4-1	TRBJ1-2	NA	15	CASSQLPGKSYGYTF	TGCGCCAGCAGCCAACTCCCCGGGAAGTCCTATGGCTACACCTTC
NA	TRBV5-1	TRBJ2-3	TRBD1	14	CASSLDRGPDTQYF	TGCGCCAGCAGCTTGGACAGGGGACCAGATACGCAGTATTTT
NA	TRBV5-4	TRBJ2-7	TRBD2	15	CASRGPGLAAYEQYF	TGTGCCAGCAGGGGCCCGGGACTAGCGGCTTACGAGCAGTACTTC
NA	TRBV11-2	TRBJ2-1	TRBD2	15	CASSPPSGKYNEQFF	TGTGCCAGCAGCCCTCCTAGCGGGAAGTACAATGAGCAGTTCTTC
NA	TRBV7-3	TRBJ2-6	NA	16	CASSLRGRAGANVLTF	TGTGCCAGCAGCTTAAGGGGCAGGGCTGGGGCCAACGTCCTGACTTTC
NA	TRBV28	TRBJ1-2	NA	13	CASRSNPEPGYTF	TGTGCCAGCAGAAGTAACCCCGAGCCTGGCTACACCTTC
NA	TRBV10-1	TRBJ1-5	NA	15	CASSEVLGNNQPQHF	TGCGCCAGCAGTGAGGTATTAGGGAACAATCAGCCCCAGCATTTT
NA	TRBV5-1	TRBJ2-5	TRBD2	15	CASSLALAGGETQYF	TGCGCCAGCAGCTTGGCGCTAGCGGGAGGAGAGACCCAGTACTTC
NA	TRBV9	TRBJ2-1	TRBD1	15	CASSFAGQAYNEQFF	TGTGCCAGCAGCTTCGCGGGACAGGCTTACAATGAGCAGTTCTTC
once	TRBV4-2	TRBJ2-1	NA	13	CASSQDTANEQFF	TGTGCCAGCAGCCAAGATACTGCCAATGAGCAGTTCTTC
NA	TRBV5-1	TRBJ1-5	NA	14	CASSPGTFGQPQHF	TGCGCCAGCAGCCCCGGGACATTTGGTCAGCCCCAGCATTTT
NA	TRBV7-3	TRBJ1-1	NA	14	CASSLTEFNTEAFF	TGTGCCAGCAGCTTAACAGAGTTCAACACTGAAGCTTTCTTT
NA	TRBV2	TRBJ2-3	TRBD1	14	CASSRQGSGDTQYF	TGTGCCAGCAGTAGACAGGGAAGTGGGGATACGCAGTATTTT
once	TRBV6-5	TRBJ1-1	NA	15	CASSQSGTQNTEAFF	TGTGCCAGCAGCCAATCCGGGACACAGAACACTGAAGCTTTCTTT
NA	TRBV29-1	TRBJ2-3	NA	14	CSVGGLLGADTQYF	TGCAGCGTCGGTGGACTACTGGGGGCAGATACGCAGTATTTT
few	TRBV14	TRBJ2-2	NA	14	CASSPTRLAGELFF	TGTGCCAGCAGCCCTACGCGCTTGGCCGGGGAGCTGTTTTTT
NA	TRBV5-1	TRBJ2-3	NA	16	CASSLLSGAITDTQYF	TGCGCCAGCAGCTTGTTATCGGGTGCGATCACAGATACGCAGTATTTT
once	TRBV11-2	TRBJ2-4	TRBD2	16	CASSLQQTSLDGIQYF	TGTGCCAGCAGCTTACAGCAGACTAGCTTGGATGGCATTCAGTACTTC
NA	TRBV6-5	TRBJ1-1	TRBD1	15	CASSSGTETNTEAFF	TGTGCCAGCAGTTCCGGGACAGAAACGAACACTGAAGCTTTCTTT
NA	TRBV5-1	TRBJ2-7	TRBD1	15	CASNDHPGQGYEQYF	TGCGCCAGCAACGACCATCCGGGACAGGGCTACGAGCAGTACTTC
NA	TRBV5-6	TRBJ2-1	TRBD2	15	CASSLSGSPYNEQFF	TGTGCCAGCAGCCTTAGCGGGAGCCCCTACAATGAGCAGTTCTTC
NA	TRBV6-1	TRBJ2-7	TRBD2	15	CASSEAGLAAPEQYF	TGTGCCAGCAGTGAAGCGGGACTAGCGGCCCCCGAGCAGTACTTC
NA	TRBV15	TRBJ2-7	NA	14	CATSRNRVEYEQYF	TGTGCCACCAGCAGAAACAGGGTGGAGTACGAGCAGTACTTC
NA	TRBV6-5	TRBJ2-3	TRBD2	13	CASSYSAGTSTYF	TGTGCCAGCAGTTACTCGGCCGGGACTAGCACGTATTTT